A selection of T cell receptor beta chains follows, all from one sample in a study of blood T cell repertoires in COVID-19. Assay used: immunoSEQ multiplex PCR; TCRdb lists only in-frame clones, some missing. The sample yields about 82,000 clones, about 83% seen once. Sequenced sample: peripheral blood. These receptors were taken from a woman aged 60-75 years with acute or convalescent COVID-19. CDR3s include the opening cysteine and the closing phenylalanine or tryptophan. A D gene is named only where the DNA matches it firmly. Only part of the rows carry a size: once, few, many, or a class if the clone is expanded.

abundance,d_gene,j_gene,v_gene,CDR3nt,CDR3aa
NA,TRBD2,TRBJ2-7,TRBV4-1,TGCGCCAGCAGCCCAGGAGGGACTAGGATCTACGAGCAGTACTTC,CASSPGGTRIYEQYF
NA,NA,TRBJ1-4,TRBV29-1,TGCAGCGTTGAAGTCGGCCAGGATGGGGAAAAACTGTTTTTT,CSVEVGQDGEKLFF
NA,NA,TRBJ1-1,TRBV12-3/TRBV12-4,TGTGCCAGCAGGGGGGGTGTAAAAGCTTTCTTT,CASRGGVKAFF
NA,NA,TRBJ2-7,TRBV5-5,TGTGCCAGCAGACTCCCTGGTGGGGGGGCGGACTACGAGCAGTACTTC,CASRLPGGGADYEQYF
NA,NA,TRBJ1-5,TRBV3-1/TRBV3-2,TGTGCCAGCAGCCAAGGGACATCGATTAATCAGCCCCAGCATTTT,CASSQGTSINQPQHF
NA,TRBD1,TRBJ2-7,TRBV11-2,TGTGCCAGCAGCTCCGGGACAGGGGGCTACGAGCAGTACTTC,CASSSGTGGYEQYF
NA,TRBD2,TRBJ2-3,TRBV5-4,TGTGCCAGCAGCTTGGAAGCTAGCGGGGGGCGAGATACGCAGTATTTT,CASSLEASGGRDTQYF
NA,NA,TRBJ2-5,TRBV6-5,TGTGCCAGCAGTTCTCGGGAGACCCAGTACTTC,CASSSRETQYF
NA,NA,TRBJ2-1,TRBV9,TGTGCCAGCAGCGAAGGCGAGGGACTCTACAATGAGCAGTTCTTC,CASSEGEGLYNEQFF
once,TRBD1,TRBJ2-7,TRBV19,TGTGTCAGTAGTATGGCCGGACAGGGCCTGGGGGCTTCTCTGGAGCAGTACTTC,CVSSMAGQGLGASLEQYF
few,TRBD1,TRBJ1-6,TRBV9,TGTGCCAGCAGCTCTCGGGACAGGGACAGGGGGTATAATTCACCCCTCCACTTT,CASSSRDRDRGYNSPLHF
NA,TRBD1,TRBJ1-2,TRBV19,TGTGCCAGCACAAGAGGGGGCGCGTCTGGTGGCTACACCTTC,CASTRGGASGGYTF
NA,TRBD1,TRBJ2-7,TRBV6-5,TGTGCCAGCAGTCCTTACAGGGGGGTCGACGAGCAGTACTTC,CASSPYRGVDEQYF
NA,TRBD1,TRBJ1-1,TRBV6-6,TGTGCCAGCAGTGGAGGACAGGGCTTTGAAGCTTTCTTT,CASSGGQGFEAFF
NA,NA,TRBJ2-7,TRBV6-5,TGTGCCAGCAGTTACTCGTTAACGAAGCCCCACGAGCAGTACTTC,CASSYSLTKPHEQYF
NA,NA,TRBJ1-1,TRBV19,TGTGCCAGTAGTCCAGGACTGGAAACTGAAGCTTTCTTT,CASSPGLETEAFF
NA,TRBD2,TRBJ2-7,TRBV3-1/TRBV3-2,TGTGCCAGCAGCCAAGAAGGCTTAGCGGGGCAGTACGAGCAGTACTTC,CASSQEGLAGQYEQYF
NA,NA,TRBJ2-3,TRBV24-1,TGTGCCACCAGTGATCTAGGGGTGGGCACAGATACGCAGTATTTT,CATSDLGVGTDTQYF
NA,NA,TRBJ2-1,TRBV3-1/TRBV3-2,TGTGCCAGCAGCCCCTCCCGGGTCGAGCAGTTCTTC,CASSPSRVEQFF
NA,TRBD1,TRBJ1-1,TRBV10-3,TGTGCCATCAAATCGGGACAGGTGAACACTGAAGCTTTCTTT,CAIKSGQVNTEAFF
few,NA,TRBJ1-1,TRBV12-5,TGTGCTAGTGGTTTGGATATGAACACTGAAGCTTTCTTT,CASGLDMNTEAFF
NA,NA,TRBJ2-1,TRBV29-1,TGCAGCGTTGAAGACCCTTTTGGTAGCTACAATGAGCAGTTCTTC,CSVEDPFGSYNEQFF
NA,TRBD1,TRBJ2-7,TRBV2,TGTGCCAGCAGCGGGACAGGCGAGCAGTACTTC,CASSGTGEQYF
NA,NA,TRBJ1-5,TRBV10-2,TGCGCCAGCGCCGAGACAGGAATGATTCAGCCCCAGCATTTT,CASAETGMIQPQHF
NA,NA,TRBJ1-5,TRBV30,TGTGCCTGGAGTGTTGCCCAGGGGCGCAATCAGCCCCAGCATTTT,CAWSVAQGRNQPQHF
NA,TRBD2,TRBJ2-5,TRBV4-2,TGTGCCAGCAGCCAAGAATCTAGCGGGATCCAAGAGACCCAGTACTTC,CASSQESSGIQETQYF
NA,NA,TRBJ1-2,TRBV5-4,TGTGCCAGCAGCAGCGACCGACAGATTTCTAACTATGGCTACACCTTC,CASSSDRQISNYGYTF
NA,TRBD2,TRBJ2-3,TRBV3-1/TRBV3-2,TGTGCCAGCAGCCGGCGAAGCGCGGGAGGGACAGATACGCAGTATTTT,CASSRRSAGGTDTQYF
NA,TRBD2,TRBJ2-5,TRBV5-1,TGCGCCAGCAGCTTCCTAGCGGGCCAAGAGACCCAGTACTTC,CASSFLAGQETQYF
NA,NA,TRBJ1-2,TRBV6-5,TGTGCCAGCAGGGGGGGTAACTATGGCTACACCTTC,CASRGGNYGYTF
few,TRBD1,TRBJ2-7,TRBV4-1,TGCGCCAGCAGCCAAAGAGGGACAGGGGGCGACGAGCAGTACTTC,CASSQRGTGGDEQYF
NA,NA,TRBJ2-2,TRBV5-1,TGCGCCAGCAGCCGGCTAGCGCCACTCACCGGGGAGCTGTTTTTT,CASSRLAPLTGELFF
NA,NA,TRBJ1-2,TRBV2,TGTGCCAGCAGTGTAGCAGGGGAAGGCTATGGCTACACCTTC,CASSVAGEGYGYTF
NA,TRBD2,TRBJ2-3,TRBV30,TGTGCCTGGCACGGGGGGGCTGATACGCAGTATTTT,CAWHGGADTQYF
NA,TRBD1,TRBJ1-2,TRBV3-1/TRBV3-2,TGTGCCAGCAGCCGGGGACAGGGTGACTCTAACTATGGCTACACCTTC,CASSRGQGDSNYGYTF
NA,TRBD1,TRBJ2-5,TRBV15,TGTGCCACCAGCAGAGATGGGACAGGAGCTCCTCCAGAGACCCAGTACTTC,CATSRDGTGAPPETQYF
NA,NA,TRBJ1-2,TRBV29-1,TGCAGCGTTCGCCCGGGCTGGGGGCAGGGCTACACCTTC,CSVRPGWGQGYTF
NA,NA,TRBJ2-7,TRBV28,TGTGCCAGCAGTAGCCCGCAGATAGCGGCACTCGAGCAGTACTTC,CASSSPQIAALEQYF
few,TRBD1,TRBJ1-4,TRBV27,TGTGCCAGCAGGGGAATGACAGGGGCAAAGGAGGAGAAGGAAAAACTGTTTTTT,CASRGMTGAKEEKEKLFF
few,NA,TRBJ2-4,TRBV27,TGTGCCAGCAGTTCCGTGGTGGGAGACATCTTAGCCAAAAACATTCAGTACTTC,CASSSVVGDILAKNIQYF
NA,NA,TRBJ2-6,TRBV2,TGTGCCAGCAACGGGGATGGGGCCAACGTCCTGACTTTC,CASNGDGANVLTF
NA,NA,TRBJ1-4,TRBV2,TGTGCCAGCAGTGGCGGCAGGGGCCCCGAAAAACTGTTTTTT,CASSGGRGPEKLFF
NA,NA,TRBJ1-3,TRBV10-1,TGCGCCAGCAGTGATGGCGGCTCGGGAAACACCATATATTTT,CASSDGGSGNTIYF
NA,NA,TRBJ1-1,TRBV7-9,TGTGCCAGCAGCTTAGCACTCCTTAACACTGAAGCTTTCTTT,CASSLALLNTEAFF
NA,TRBD2,TRBJ2-5,TRBV5-5,TGTGCCAGCAGCCCTCGACTAGCGGGAGTGGGACAAGAGACCCAGTACTTC,CASSPRLAGVGQETQYF
NA,NA,TRBJ1-5,TRBV6-1,TGTGCCAGCAGTGAAGCACCCGGCGGCGGGGGCGGGACGAGCAATCAGCCCCAGCATTTT,CASSEAPGGGGGTSNQPQHF
NA,TRBD1,TRBJ1-2,TRBV7-9,TGTGCCAGCAGCCATATGAAGGGGGCGAGCTATGGCTACACCTTC,CASSHMKGASYGYTF
NA,TRBD1,TRBJ2-2,TRBV9,TGTGCCAGCAGCCCCCACAGAGGGGGCATGACCGGGGAGCTGTTTTTT,CASSPHRGGMTGELFF
few,NA,TRBJ1-2,TRBV6-5,TGTGCCAGCAGCCGAGGACAGACCTATGGCTACACCTTC,CASSRGQTYGYTF
NA,NA,TRBJ2-3,TRBV5-4,TGTGCCAGCAGCCCGATGAGGGGGGGGACAGATACGCAGTATTTT,CASSPMRGGTDTQYF
NA,NA,TRBJ1-6,TRBV5-6,TGTGCCAGCAGCTTGGGTCGGGGGGATATAGTTTCACCCCTCCACTTT,CASSLGRGDIVSPLHF
NA,TRBD1,TRBJ1-1,TRBV10-3,TGTGCCACCACCGGGACAGGGAGGGAAGCTTTCTTT,CATTGTGREAFF
NA,NA,TRBJ1-2,TRBV2,TGTGCCATCGCGAGGGACACCGACTATGGCTACACCTTC,CAIARDTDYGYTF
once,NA,TRBJ2-3,TRBV30,TGTGCCTGGAGTAGTACAGTGAGCACAGATACGCAGTATTTT,CAWSSTVSTDTQYF
few,NA,TRBJ2-2,TRBV7-7,TGTGCTAGCTCCCAGGGGCCCCCCGCGAACACCGGGGAGCTGTTTTTT,CASSQGPPANTGELFF
NA,NA,TRBJ2-5,TRBV30,TGTGCCTACACCAGGCTAGCTATTGAGACCCAGTACTTC,CAYTRLAIETQYF
NA,NA,TRBJ2-1,TRBV13,TGTGCCAGCAGCGCCGGGATGTACAATGAGCAGTTCTTC,CASSAGMYNEQFF